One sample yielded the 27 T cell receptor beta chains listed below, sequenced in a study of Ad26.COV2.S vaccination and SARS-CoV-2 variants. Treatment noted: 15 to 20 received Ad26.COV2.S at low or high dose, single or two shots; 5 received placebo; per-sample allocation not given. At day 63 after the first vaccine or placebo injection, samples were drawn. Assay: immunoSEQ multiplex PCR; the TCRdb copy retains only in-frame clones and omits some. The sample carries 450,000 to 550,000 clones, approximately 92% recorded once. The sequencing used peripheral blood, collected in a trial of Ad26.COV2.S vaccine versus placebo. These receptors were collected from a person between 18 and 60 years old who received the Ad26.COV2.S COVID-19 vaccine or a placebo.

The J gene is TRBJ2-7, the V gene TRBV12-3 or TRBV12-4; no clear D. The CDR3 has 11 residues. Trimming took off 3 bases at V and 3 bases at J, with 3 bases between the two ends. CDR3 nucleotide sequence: TGTGCCAGCAGTTTTGGCTACGAGCAGTACTTC. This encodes CASSFGYEQYF.

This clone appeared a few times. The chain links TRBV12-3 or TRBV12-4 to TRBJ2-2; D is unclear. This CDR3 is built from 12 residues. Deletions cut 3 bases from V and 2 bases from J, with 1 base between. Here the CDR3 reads CASSFNTGELFF. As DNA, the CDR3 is TGTGCCAGCAGTTTTAACACCGGGGAGCTGTTTTTT.

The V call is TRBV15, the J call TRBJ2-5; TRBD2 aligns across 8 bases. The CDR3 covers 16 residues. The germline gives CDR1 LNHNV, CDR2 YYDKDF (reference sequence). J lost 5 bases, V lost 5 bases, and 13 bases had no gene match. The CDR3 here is CATSRFRGGAGETQYF. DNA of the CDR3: TGTGCCACCAGCCGCTTTCGGGGGGGGGCCGGCGAGACCCAGTACTTC.

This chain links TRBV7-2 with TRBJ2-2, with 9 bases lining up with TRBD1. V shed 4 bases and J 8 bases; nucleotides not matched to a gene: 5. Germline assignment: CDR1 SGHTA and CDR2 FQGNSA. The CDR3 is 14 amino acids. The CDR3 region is CASSYDRGSGELFF. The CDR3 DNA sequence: TGTGCCAGCAGCTATGACAGGGGGTCTGGGGAGCTGTTTTTT.

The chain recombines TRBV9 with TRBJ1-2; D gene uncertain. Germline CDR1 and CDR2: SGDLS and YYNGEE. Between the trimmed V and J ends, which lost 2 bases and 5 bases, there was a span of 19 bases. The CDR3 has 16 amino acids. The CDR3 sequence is CASSVEVPETPYGYTF. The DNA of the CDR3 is TGTGCCAGCAGCGTCGAAGTGCCCGAGACTCCTTATGGCTACACCTTC.

The CDR3 DNA sequence: TGCGCCAGCAGCCAAGATCGACAGACCACACCTTATGGCTACACCTTC. It is translated as CASSQDRQTTPYGYTF. The chain is built from TRBV4-3 and TRBJ1-2, with a tentative D call TRBD1 (5 bases). V dropped 0 bases and J dropped 5 bases, with 16 bases sitting between them. This CDR3 has 16 residues. Looked up from germline, CDR1 is LGHNA and CDR2 is YSLEER.

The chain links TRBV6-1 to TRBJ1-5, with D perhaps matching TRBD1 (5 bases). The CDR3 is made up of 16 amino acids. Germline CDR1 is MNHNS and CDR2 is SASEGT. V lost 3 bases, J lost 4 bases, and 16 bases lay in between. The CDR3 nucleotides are TGTGCCAGCAGTGACGGTCAGGGAGGAAATAATCAGCCCCAGCATTTT. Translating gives CASSDGQGGNNQPQHF.

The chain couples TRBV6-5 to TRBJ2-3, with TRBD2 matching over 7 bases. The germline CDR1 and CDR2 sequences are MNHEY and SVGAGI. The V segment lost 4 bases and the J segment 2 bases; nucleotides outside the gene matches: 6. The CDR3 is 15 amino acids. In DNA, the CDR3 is TGTGCCAGCAGTTCCGGACTAGGCTACACAGATACGCAGTATTTT. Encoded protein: CASSSGLGYTDTQYF.

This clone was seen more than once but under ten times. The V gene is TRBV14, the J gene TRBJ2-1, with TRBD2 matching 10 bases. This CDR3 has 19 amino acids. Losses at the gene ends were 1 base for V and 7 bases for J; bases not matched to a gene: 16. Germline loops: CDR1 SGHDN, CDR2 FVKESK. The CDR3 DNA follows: TGTGCCAGCAGCCAAGTCCCTAGCGGGAGACGGTGGCACACGAATGAGCAGTTCTTC. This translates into CASSQVPSGRRWHTNEQFF.

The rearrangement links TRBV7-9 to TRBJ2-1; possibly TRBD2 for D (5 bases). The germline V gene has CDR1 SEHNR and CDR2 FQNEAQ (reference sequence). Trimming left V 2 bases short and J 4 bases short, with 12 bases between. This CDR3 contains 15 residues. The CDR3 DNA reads TGTGCCAGCAGCTTAAGGTCGGGGTCATACAATGAGCAGTTCTTC. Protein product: CASSLRSGSYNEQFF.

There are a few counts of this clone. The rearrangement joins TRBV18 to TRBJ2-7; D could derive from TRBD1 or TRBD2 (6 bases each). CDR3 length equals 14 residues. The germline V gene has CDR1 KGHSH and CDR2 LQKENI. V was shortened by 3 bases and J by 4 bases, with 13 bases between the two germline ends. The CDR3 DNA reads TGTGCCAGCTCACCGGGACAAGGACTATACGAGCAGTACTTC. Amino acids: CASSPGQGLYEQYF.

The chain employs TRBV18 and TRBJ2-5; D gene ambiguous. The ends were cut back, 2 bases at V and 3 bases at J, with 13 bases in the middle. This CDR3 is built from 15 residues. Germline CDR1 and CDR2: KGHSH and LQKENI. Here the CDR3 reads CASSPWDSPKETQYF. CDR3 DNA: TGTGCCAGCTCACCATGGGATTCTCCTAAAGAGACCCAGTACTTC.

The CDR3 protein is CASSYSIGLKGYTF. CDR3 bases: TGTGCCAGCAGTTACTCGATAGGTTTGAAAGGCTACACCTTC. V usage is TRBV6-6 and J usage is TRBJ1-2; D unresolved. V was cut by 0 bases and J by 8 bases, with 13 bases left in between. Germline assignment: CDR1 MNHNY and CDR2 SVGAGI (reference sequence). This CDR3 region has 14 residues.

The CDR3 DNA sequence: TGTGCCAGCGGGAAGGAGGACAGGAGCCCACTTGGGCAGTATTTT. Protein product: CASGKEDRSPLGQYF. The rearrangement uses TRBV9 and TRBJ2-3; TRBD1 agrees at 7 bases. Germline V gene data show CDR1 as SGDLS and CDR2 as YYNGEE. This CDR3 region has 15 residues. V was pared by 7 bases and J by 11 bases, with 19 bases of the junction left unmatched. The entire variable domain, with the rest obtained from reference TRBV9 and TRBJ2-3, is as follows: DSGVTQTPKHLITATGQRVTLRCSPRSGDLSVYWYQQSLDQGLQFLIQYYNGEERAKGNILERFSAQQFPDLHSELNLSSLELGDSALYFCASGKEDRSPLGQYFGPGTRLTVL.

The chain's CDR3 is CASSGGGHRDETQYF. CDR3 bases: TGTGCCAGCAGCGGGGGCGGACACAGGGATGAGACCCAGTACTTC. The chain employs TRBV7-9 and TRBJ2-5; possibly TRBD1 for D (6 bases). V lost 5 bases and J 5 bases, leaving 18 bases between the germline ends. The CDR3 loop spans 15 amino acids. Germline-derived CDR1 and CDR2 are SEHNR and FQNEAQ (reference sequence).

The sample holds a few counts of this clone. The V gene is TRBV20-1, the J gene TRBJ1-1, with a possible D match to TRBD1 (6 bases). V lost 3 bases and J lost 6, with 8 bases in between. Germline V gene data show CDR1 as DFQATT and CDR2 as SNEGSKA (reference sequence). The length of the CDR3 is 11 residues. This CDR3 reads CSASRGAEAFF. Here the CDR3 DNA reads TGCAGTGCTAGCAGGGGCGCTGAAGCTTTCTTT.

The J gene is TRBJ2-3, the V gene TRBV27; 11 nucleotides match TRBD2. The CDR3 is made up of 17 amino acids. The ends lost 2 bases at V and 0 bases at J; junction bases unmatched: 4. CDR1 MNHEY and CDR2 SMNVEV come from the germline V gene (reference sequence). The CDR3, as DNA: TGTGCCAGCAGTTTACTTAGCGGGAGGGGGAGCACAGATACGCAGTATTTT. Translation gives CASSLLSGRGSTDTQYF.

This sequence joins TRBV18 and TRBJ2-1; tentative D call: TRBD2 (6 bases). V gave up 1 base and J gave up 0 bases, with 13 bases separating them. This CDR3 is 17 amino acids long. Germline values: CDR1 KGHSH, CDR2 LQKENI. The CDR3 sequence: CASSPLELALSYNEQFF. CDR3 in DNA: TGTGCCAGCTCACCACTTGAACTAGCCCTCTCCTACAATGAGCAGTTCTTC.

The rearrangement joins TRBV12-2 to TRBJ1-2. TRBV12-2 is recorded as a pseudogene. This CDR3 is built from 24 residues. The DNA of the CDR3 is TGTGCAAGTCGCTTAGAGTTTTTGTGGCGAGGCGGCGGGGGATGTCAACCCCCCGACTATGGCTACACCTTC. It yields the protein CASRLEFLWRGGGGCQPPDYGYTF.

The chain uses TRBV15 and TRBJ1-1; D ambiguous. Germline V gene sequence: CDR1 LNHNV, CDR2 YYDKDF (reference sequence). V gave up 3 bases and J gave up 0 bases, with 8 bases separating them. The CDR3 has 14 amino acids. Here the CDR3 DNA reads TGTGCCACCAGCAGGAGTATCTTGAACACTGAAGCTTTCTTT. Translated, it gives CATSRSILNTEAFF.

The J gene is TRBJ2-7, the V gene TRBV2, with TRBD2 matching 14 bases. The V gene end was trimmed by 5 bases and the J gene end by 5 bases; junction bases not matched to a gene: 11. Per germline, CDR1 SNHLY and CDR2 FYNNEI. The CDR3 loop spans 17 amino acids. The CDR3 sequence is CASSPLTSGRAPDEQYV. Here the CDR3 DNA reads TGTGCCAGCAGTCCGCTGACTAGCGGGAGGGCCCCAGACGAGCAGTACGTC.

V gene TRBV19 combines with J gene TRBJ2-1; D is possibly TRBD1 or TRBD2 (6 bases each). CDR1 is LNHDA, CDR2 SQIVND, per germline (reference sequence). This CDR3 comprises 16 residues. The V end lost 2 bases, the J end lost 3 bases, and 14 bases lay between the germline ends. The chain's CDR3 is CASSIIPGALYNEQFF. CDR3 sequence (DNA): TGTGCCAGTAGTATAATTCCGGGGGCCCTCTACAATGAGCAGTTCTTC. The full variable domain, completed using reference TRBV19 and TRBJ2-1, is DGGITQSPKYLFRKEGQNVTLSCEQNLNHDAMYWYRQDPGQGLRLIYYSQIVNDFQKGDIAEGYSVSREKKESFPLTVTSAQKNPTAFYLCASSIIPGALYNEQFFGPGTRLTVL.

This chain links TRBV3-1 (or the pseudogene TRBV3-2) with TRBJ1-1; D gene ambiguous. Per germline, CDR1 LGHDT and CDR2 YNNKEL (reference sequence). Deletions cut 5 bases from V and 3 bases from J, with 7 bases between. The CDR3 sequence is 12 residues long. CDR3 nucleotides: TGTGCCAGCAGCAACAAGGACACTGAAGCTTTCTTT. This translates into CASSNKDTEAFF.

In nucleotides, the CDR3 is TGTGCCAGCAGCTCGCAGACAGGGGGGCGGAACACCATATATTTT. This sequence encodes CASSSQTGGRNTIYF. The chain couples TRBV5-4 to TRBJ1-3, with 9 bases matching TRBD1. The CDR3 totals 15 residues. V lost 3 bases to trimming and J lost 7 bases; unmatched junction nucleotides: 8. Germline CDR1 SGHNT, CDR2 YYREEE (reference sequence).

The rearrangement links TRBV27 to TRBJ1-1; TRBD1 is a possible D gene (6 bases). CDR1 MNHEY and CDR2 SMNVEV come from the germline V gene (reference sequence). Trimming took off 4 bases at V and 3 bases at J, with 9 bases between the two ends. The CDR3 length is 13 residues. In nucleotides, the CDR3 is TGTGCCAGCAGTTATGGGGGCGACACTGAAGCTTTCTTT. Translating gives CASSYGGDTEAFF.

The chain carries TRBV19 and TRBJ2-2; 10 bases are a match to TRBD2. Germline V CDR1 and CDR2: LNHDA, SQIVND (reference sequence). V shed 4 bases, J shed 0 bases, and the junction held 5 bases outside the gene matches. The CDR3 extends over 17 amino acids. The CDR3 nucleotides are TGTGCCAGTAGTAATCCTAGCGGGAGCCCGAACACCGGGGAGCTGTTTTTT. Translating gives CASSNPSGSPNTGELFF.

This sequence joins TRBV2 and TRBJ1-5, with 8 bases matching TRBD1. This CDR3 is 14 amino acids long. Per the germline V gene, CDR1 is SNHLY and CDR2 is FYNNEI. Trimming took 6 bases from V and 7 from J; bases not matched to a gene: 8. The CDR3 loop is CASSVDRVNQPQHF. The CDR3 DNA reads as TGTGCCAGCAGCGTGGACAGGGTCAACCAGCCCCAGCATTTT.